Below, 28 T cell receptor beta chains from the same sample are listed, as sequenced in a study of T cells after posttransplantation cyclophosphamide. Profiled with immunoSEQ multiplex PCR; TCRdb holds only in-frame clones, not every one. The table shows roughly 4,000 clones, with over 60% occurring only once. Treatment was busulfan-fludarabine conditioning, a marrow graft, and cyclophosphamide on days +3 and +4. This specimen consisted of PBMCs, obtained after allogeneic stem cell transplant with posttransplant cyclophosphamide. These receptors originate from a male patient between 40 and 49 years old who received an allogeneic stem cell transplant from a related donor, was CMV-positive, and had acute and chronic GVHD. The graft donor may have contributed some T cells.

The V gene is TRBV7-8, the J gene TRBJ2-3, with TRBD2 identical over 10 bases. This CDR3 region has 17 residues. Germline CDR1 SGHVS, CDR2 FQNEAQ. The V and J ends lost 1 base and 1 base, in that order; junction bases with no gene match: 5. For the CDR3, the DNA is TGTGCCAGCAGCTTAGGGGTCACTAGCGGGGGCACAGATACGCAGTATTTT. Translation: CASSLGVTSGGTDTQYF.

The chain carries TRBV5-1 and TRBJ2-1; 8 bases map to TRBD2. CDR3 length: 15 amino acids. V shed 1 base, J shed 2 bases, and the junction held 2 bases outside the gene matches. CDR1 is SGHRS and CDR2 is YFSETQ in the germline V gene. In DNA, the CDR3 is TGCGCCAGCAGCTTGTCGGGAGGGCCCTACAATGAGCAGTTCTTC. It encodes CASSLSGGPYNEQFF.

J is TRBJ2-3 and V is TRBV19; TRBD2 is a possible D gene (5 bases). The V and J ends lost 4 bases and 2 bases respectively, with 13 bases between them. Per the germline V gene, CDR1 is LNHDA and CDR2 is SQIVND (reference sequence). This CDR3 is 15 amino acids long. The CDR3 sequence is CASSTGDGYTDTQYF. As DNA, the CDR3 is TGTGCCAGTAGTACCGGGGATGGGTACACAGATACGCAGTATTTT.

This chain uses TRBV11-1 with TRBJ2-3; 11 positions agree with TRBD2. V was clipped by 4 bases and J by 8 bases; unmatched bases: 11. The length of the CDR3 is 16 residues. Germline assignment: CDR1 SGHAT and CDR2 FQDESV (reference sequence). In DNA, the CDR3 is TGTGCCAGCAGCTCCCGGTTAGCGGGAGGGCCGGGTACGCAGTATTTT. Amino acid sequence: CASSSRLAGGPGTQYF.

The chain employs TRBV27 and TRBJ2-7, with 9 bases identical to TRBD1. This CDR3 has 14 amino acids. The trim removed 7 bases at V and 7 bases at J, leaving 11 bases unmatched. The V gene's germline CDR1 is MNHEY and CDR2 SMNVEV (reference sequence). The CDR3 DNA reads TGTGCCAGCACGCATCCGGGACAGGGTGGGGAGCAGTACTTC. Translating gives CASTHPGQGGEQYF.

This chain links TRBV27 with TRBJ1-3; TRBD1 might be the D (6 bases). V was cut by 3 bases and J by 0 bases, with 12 bases left in between. The CDR3 is 16 amino acids. CDR1 and CDR2 from the germline V gene are MNHEY and SMNVEV (reference sequence). The CDR3 loop is CASSFTGPTSGNTIYF. The CDR3 DNA sequence: TGTGCCAGCAGTTTTACAGGGCCCACCTCTGGAAACACCATATATTTT.

This chain uses TRBV30 with TRBJ2-7, with 9 bases identical to TRBD2. Germline values: CDR1 GTSNPN, CDR2 SVGIG (reference sequence). Unmatched junction bases numbered 11, after V lost 4 bases and J lost 4 bases. The length of the CDR3 is 15 residues. CDR3 nucleotide sequence: TGTGCCTGGACCCCTCTAGCGGGATCCTGGTACGAGCAGTACTTC. Its translation: CAWTPLAGSWYEQYF.

V and J are TRBV4-3 and TRBJ2-7; TRBD2 matches 10 bases. From germline, CDR1 is LGHNA and CDR2 YSLEER. The CDR3 contains 15 residues. V trimming: 3 bases; J trimming: 1 base; junction bases outside the gene matches: 3. The CDR3 sequence is CASSQLAGESYEQYF. CDR3 DNA: TGCGCCAGCAGCCAGCTAGCGGGAGAGTCCTACGAGCAGTACTTC.

The chain links TRBV19 to TRBJ1-1; D not resolved. Germline CDR1 reads LNHDA; CDR2 reads SQIVND (reference sequence). This CDR3 is built from 13 residues. Trimming left V 3 bases short and J 7 bases short, with 12 bases between. The DNA for the CDR3 is TGTGCCAGTAGTATCGGCGGACTGAATGAAGCTTTCTTT. It yields the protein CASSIGGLNEAFF.

This clone was detected once. The rearrangement joins TRBV6-5 to TRBJ2-1, with 10 nucleotides matching TRBD2. From germline, CDR1 is MNHEY and CDR2 SVGAGI. With 5 bases clipped from V and 9 bases from J, the junction kept 7 bases outside the gene matches. The CDR3 spans 14 residues. CDR3 coding DNA: TGTGCCAGCAGTGCGAGCGGGAGGGTGGGTGAGCAGTTCTTC. Translating gives CASSASGRVGEQFF.

The chain is built from TRBV9 and TRBJ2-1; 12 nucleotides match TRBD2. Germline V gene data show CDR1 as SGDLS and CDR2 as YYNGEE. The junction had 4 bases not matched to a gene; V was cut back by 0 bases and J by 9 bases. The CDR3 consists of 15 residues. CDR3 residues: CASSVGASGRVEQFF. The CDR3 DNA is TGTGCCAGCAGCGTAGGTGCTAGCGGGAGGGTTGAGCAGTTCTTC.

This rearrangement joins TRBV11-1 to TRBJ2-3; 10 nucleotides line up with TRBD1. The CDR3 spans 14 residues. V lost 4 bases and J lost 4; bases outside the gene matches: 2. Germline lookup yields CDR1 SGHAT and CDR2 FQDESV (reference sequence). The CDR3 loop is CASSWDRGADTQYF. CDR3 in DNA: TGTGCCAGCAGCTGGGACAGGGGTGCAGATACGCAGTATTTT.

This clone was counted between two and nine times. This chain joins TRBV7-3 and TRBJ2-6, with 7 nucleotides matching TRBD2. Germline V gives CDR1 SGHTA, CDR2 FQGTGA. V gave up 4 bases and J gave up 1 base; unmatched junction bases: 1. The CDR3 contains 15 residues. The CDR3 protein is CASSSGGSGANVLTF. The DNA for the CDR3 is TGTGCCAGCAGCTCCGGGGGGTCTGGGGCCAACGTCCTGACTTTC.

The V and J genes are TRBV2 and TRBJ2-2; a possible D gene is TRBD2 (7 bases). Germline CDR1 is SNHLY and CDR2 is FYNNEI. CDR3 length: 15 residues. Trimming left V 7 bases short and J 6 bases short, with 18 bases between. CDR3 DNA: TGTGCCAGCACGGGGGCTAGCGGTACCCCCGGGGAGCTGTTTTTT. This sequence encodes CASTGASGTPGELFF.

V gene TRBV27 combines with J gene TRBJ2-5, with 9 bases fitting TRBD2. CDR3 size: 18 residues. Germline lookup yields CDR1 MNHEY and CDR2 SMNVEV (reference sequence). The V gene end was trimmed by 1 base and the J gene end by 5 bases; junction bases not matched to a gene: 14. CDR3 loop: CASSLLASSGNLQETQYF. CDR3 nucleotide sequence: TGTGCCAGCAGTTTATTAGCGTCTAGCGGGAACCTCCAGGAGACCCAGTACTTC.

This chain uses TRBV7-6 with TRBJ2-3, with a possible D match to TRBD2 (8 bases). Trimming shortened V by 5 bases and J by 2 bases, and 20 bases separated the two germline ends. The CDR3 runs 17 residues. In germline, CDR1 is SGHVS, CDR2 FNYEAQ. CDR3 sequence: CASSLRGGSGNTDTQYF. Here the CDR3 DNA reads TGTGCCAGCAGCCTCAGGGGGGGTAGCGGGAACACAGATACGCAGTATTTT.

The chain recombines TRBV6-1 with TRBJ1-5, with 7 bases matching TRBD1. From germline, CDR1 is MNHNS and CDR2 SASEGT. This CDR3 comprises 17 residues. V shed 1 base, J shed 5 bases, and the junction held 11 bases outside the gene matches. This CDR3 is CASSEVLPPRGDQPQHF. CDR3 DNA: TGTGCCAGCAGTGAAGTCCTCCCCCCCAGGGGGGATCAGCCCCAGCATTTT.

This chain links TRBV6-6 with TRBJ2-2, with 9 bases identical to TRBD2. This CDR3 is built from 15 residues. Germline V CDR1 and CDR2: MNHNY, SVGAGI (reference sequence). Unmatched junction bases numbered 6, after V lost 6 bases and J lost 4 bases. In DNA form, the CDR3 reads TGTGCCAGCAGAATAGCGGGAGAGGGCACCGGGGAGCTGTTTTTT. Encoded protein: CASRIAGEGTGELFF.

The CDR3 DNA sequence: TGTGCCAGTAGCCACGGGACAGCTGGGACCGAAAGCTATGGCTACACCTTC. It is translated as CASSHGTAGTESYGYTF. The chain is built from TRBV19 and TRBJ1-2; TRBD1 matches at 7 bases. The CDR3 spans 17 residues. Germline V gene data show CDR1 as LNHDA and CDR2 as SQIVND (reference sequence). Germline trimming cut 6 bases from V and 4 bases from J; bases unmatched to any gene: 17.

The V gene is TRBV19, the J gene TRBJ1-2; a weak D match, TRBD1 (5 bases). Looked up from germline, CDR1 is LNHDA and CDR2 is SQIVND (reference sequence). V lost 3 bases to trimming and J lost 3 bases, with 11 bases between them. The CDR3 totals 14 residues. CDR3 loop: CASSIGGSDYGYTF. CDR3 DNA: TGTGCCAGTAGTATCGGGGGGTCGGACTATGGCTACACCTTC.

The chain has TRBV9 and TRBJ2-7; D might be TRBD2 (5 bases). V lost 0 bases and J lost 5, with 12 bases in between. This CDR3 region has 14 residues. Germline loops: CDR1 SGDLS, CDR2 YYNGEE. The CDR3 reads CASSVGLASHEQYF. DNA for the CDR3: TGTGCCAGCAGCGTAGGGCTAGCTAGCCACGAGCAGTACTTC.

This clone has a single count. The chain uses TRBV21-1 and TRBJ2-3; TRBD2 is taken as the D call from the table, unchecked against the DNA. TRBV21-1 is reported as a pseudogene. The CDR3 runs to 14 residues. The DNA of the CDR3 is TGTGCCAGAAGAGAGCGGGAGAGCGCAGATACGCAGTATTTT. This codes for CARRERESADTQYF.

The V gene is TRBV11-3, the J gene TRBJ2-2, with D tentatively TRBD2 (6 bases). The germline V and J ends were trimmed by 3 bases and 8 bases, with 25 bases remaining between them. The germline V gene encodes CDR1 SGHNT and CDR2 YENEEA. The CDR3 length is 18 residues. DNA for the CDR3: TGTGCCAGCAGCTTTTCCACCCTATCGACGGGAGAGGATGGGGAGCTGTTTTTT. This translates into CASSFSTLSTGEDGELFF.

The chain carries TRBV29-1 and TRBJ1-1; D is unclear. Trimming took off 6 bases at V and 11 bases at J, with 16 bases between the two ends. This CDR3 region has 11 residues. The germline V gene encodes CDR1 SQVTM and CDR2 ANQGSEA. The CDR3 DNA is TGCAGCGTAAACACGGGTTTGATGGCTTTCTTT. Its translation is CSVNTGLMAFF. Full variable domain (outside the CDR3, taken from reference TRBV29-1 and TRBJ1-1): SAVISQKPSRDICQRGTSLTIQCQVDSQVTMMFWYRQQPGQSLTLIATANQGSEATYESGFVIDKFPISRPNLTFSTLTVSNMSPEDSSIYLCSVNTGLMAFFGQGTRLTVV.

As for this clone: The identical CDR3 is also encoded by other nucleotide sequences in the sample. The V gene is TRBV27, the J gene TRBJ2-5; 12 bases are a match to TRBD2. The V segment lost 6 bases and the J segment 2 bases; nucleotides outside the gene matches: 13. The CDR3 length is 18 residues. CDR1 is MNHEY and CDR2 is SMNVEV in the germline V gene (reference sequence). The CDR3 protein is CASRPFGPGLAGQETQYF. CDR3 nucleotides: TGTGCCAGCAGGCCCTTCGGTCCAGGACTAGCGGGACAAGAGACCCAGTACTTC.

This rearrangement joins TRBV7-2 to TRBJ2-5, with 8 nucleotides matching TRBD2. Trimming took 1 base from V and 5 from J; bases not matched to a gene: 6. The CDR3 is 15 residues long. Germline V lookup: CDR1 SGHTA, CDR2 FQGNSA. The CDR3 here is CASSLVVGRGETQYF. CDR3 coding DNA: TGTGCCAGCAGCTTAGTAGTCGGGAGGGGGGAGACCCAGTACTTC.

The gene calls are TRBV5-4 and TRBJ2-2; 7 nucleotides line up with TRBD2. This CDR3 is built from 15 residues. Germline V lookup: CDR1 SGHNT, CDR2 YYREEE (reference sequence). V gave up 0 bases and J gave up 5 bases; unmatched junction bases: 4. The CDR3 DNA is TGTGCCAGCAGCTTGGGACTAGCTGGTACCGGGGAGCTGTTTTTT. As protein: CASSLGLAGTGELFF.

The CDR3 loop reads CASSFQTSGSDEQFF. The CDR3, as DNA: TGCGCCAGCAGCTTTCAGACTAGCGGGAGTGATGAGCAGTTCTTC. The chain joins TRBV5-1 to TRBJ2-1; 12 bases fit TRBD2. The CDR3 runs to 15 residues. J lost 8 bases, V lost 2 bases, and 5 bases had no gene match. Germline V gene data show CDR1 as SGHRS and CDR2 as YFSETQ.